Included here is one TCR beta chain sequence, with context. Antigen unknown. These data are taken from a study of CD8+ T cells in alopecia areata. Across the study: Patients received oral tofacitinib, 5 to 10 mg twice daily, for moderate-to-severe alopecia areata. Patients took tofacitinib for 6 to 18 months, followed by 6 drug-free months. Study-wide points: Uncertainty about whether baseline CD8+ expansion is linked to response remains, with one nonresponder.

The germline gives CDR1 SEHNR, CDR2 FQNEAQ (reference sequence). Trimming took off 8 bases at V and 4 bases at J, with 24 bases between the two ends. The CDR3 is 16 amino acids. The sequencing template was cDNA reverse transcribed from extracted RNA. The protocol was immunoSEQ multiplex PCR, while the TCRdb copy is restricted to in-frame clones and leaves out a portion. The table includes some 150,000 clones, 65% to 90% detected once. Treatment reported: oral pan-JAK inhibitor, 5-10 mg twice daily. PBMCs were stained for CD3, CD4 and CD8, and CD4+ and CD8+ T cells were sorted. The material was CD8+ T cells sorted from blood, obtained at week 4, from a patient treated with tofacitinib. This sequence joins TRBV7-9 and TRBJ2-7; perhaps TRBD2 as D (6 bases). The TCR comes from a human donor with alopecia areata. CDR3 in amino acids: CASSPTGGAITYEQYF. The DNA of the CDR3 is TGTGCCAGCTCCCCAACCGGGGGAGCTATTACGTACGAGCAGTACTTC.